Presented here are 30 T cell receptor beta chains from one specimen sequenced in a study of technical replicates of blood from a handful of donors (dated by TCRdb to about 2017). The library was obtained by the immunoSEQ multiplex PCR assay. In its TCRdb copy, this immuneACCESS table keeps in-frame sequences only and misses some clones. Where compared with another copy, unresolved V genes explain less than half of these, and the others have no known cause. The sample table shows about 75,000 clones, and approximately 96% are seen once. The leading ten clones occupy 0.29% of the sample. The sample comprised T cells isolated from PBMCs. The receptors stem from a human donor in good health.

The V and J genes are TRBV7-9 and TRBJ1-1; D not certain. CDR3 length: 13 residues. CDR1 is SEHNR and CDR2 is FQNEAQ in the germline V gene (reference sequence). V gave up 7 bases and J gave up 1 base, with 10 bases separating them. This chain's CDR3 is CASTAGSNTEAFF. In DNA, the CDR3 is TGTGCCAGCACGGCGGGCTCGAACACTGAAGCTTTCTTT.

The V call is TRBV5-5, the J call TRBJ2-7; D may be TRBD1 (7 bases). Between the trimmed V and J ends, which lost 3 bases and 3 bases, there was a span of 19 bases. Germline V gives CDR1 SGHKS, CDR2 YYEKEE (reference sequence). The CDR3 has 16 amino acids. The chain's CDR3 is CASSWDSGGGFYEQYF. CDR3 sequence (DNA): TGTGCCAGCAGCTGGGATTCAGGGGGAGGTTTCTACGAGCAGTACTTC.

The chain employs TRBV6-1 and TRBJ2-7; 7 nucleotides align to TRBD1. Germline V gene lookup returns CDR1 MNHNS and CDR2 SASEGT. The V segment lost 6 bases and the J segment 3 bases; nucleotides outside the gene matches: 8. CDR3 length equals 14 residues. The CDR3 loop reads CASRDPGQYYEQYF. The CDR3 nucleotides are TGTGCCAGCAGAGACCCGGGACAGTACTACGAGCAGTACTTC.

This rearrangement joins TRBV7-2 to TRBJ2-6, with D possibly matching TRBD2 (5 bases). Germline V gene data show CDR1 as SGHTA and CDR2 as FQGNSA. V was pared by 3 bases and J by 4 bases, with 13 bases between. This CDR3 has 16 amino acids. This CDR3 reads CASSFRGKGGANVLTF. The DNA of the CDR3 is TGTGCCAGCAGCTTCAGAGGGAAAGGCGGGGCCAACGTCCTGACTTTC.

V and J are TRBV4-3 and TRBJ2-1; TRBD2 matches 10 bases. Germline loops: CDR1 LGHNA, CDR2 YSLEER. The V and J ends lost 3 bases and 0 bases, in that order; junction bases with no gene match: 5. This CDR3 has 17 amino acids. The CDR3 loop is CASSQEPSGSSYNEQFF. The DNA of the CDR3 is TGCGCCAGCAGCCAGGAGCCTAGCGGGAGCTCCTACAATGAGCAGTTCTTC.

The table lists this clone with a count of one. The chain couples TRBV7-3 to TRBJ2-7, with D possibly TRBD2 on 7 matching bases. Germline V CDR1 and CDR2: SGHTA, FQGTGA. Deletions cut 2 bases from V and 4 bases from J, with 15 bases between. This CDR3 comprises 15 residues. The CDR3 here is CASSLSPGGAYEQYF. The CDR3 DNA reads as TGTGCCAGCAGCTTATCCCCGGGGGGCGCGTACGAGCAGTACTTC.

The chain has TRBV27 and TRBJ2-7; 7 bases map to TRBD1. The CDR3 spans 13 residues. Germline-derived CDR1 and CDR2 are MNHEY and SMNVEV (reference sequence). Trimming took 5 bases from V and 1 from J; bases not matched to a gene: 2. The CDR3 DNA reads TGTGCCAGCAGTGGGACAGCGTCCTACGAGCAGTACTTC. It yields the protein CASSGTASYEQYF.

The V gene is TRBV7-2, the J gene TRBJ1-2; the D is unclear. Germline V gene lookup returns CDR1 SGHTA and CDR2 FQGNSA. The CDR3 totals 13 residues. The V gene lost 0 bases and the J gene lost 7 bases, with 9 bases spanning the gap. The CDR3 spells CASSLAQQRGYTF. The CDR3 DNA reads as TGTGCCAGCAGCTTAGCCCAACAACGTGGCTACACCTTC.

V and J are TRBV6-6 and TRBJ2-1; 9 bases line up with TRBD2. J gave up 4 bases and V 5 bases, and 0 bases lay outside the gene matches. The CDR3 has 13 amino acids. Germline V gene lookup returns CDR1 MNHNY and CDR2 SVGAGI (reference sequence). In DNA form, the CDR3 reads TGTGCCAGCAGTCTAGCGGGATACAATGAGCAGTTCTTC. Amino acids: CASSLAGYNEQFF.

The CDR3 protein is CASSPMGQTTLWANVLTF. The DNA for the CDR3 is TGTGCCAGCAGCCCCATGGGACAGACGACTCTCTGGGCCAACGTCCTGACTTTC. The V and J genes are TRBV28 and TRBJ2-6; 7 bases are shared with TRBD1. Trimming at V came to 6 bases and at J to 5 bases, leaving 16 bases not matched to a gene. The CDR3 extends over 18 amino acids. CDR1 is MDHEN, CDR2 SYDVKM, per germline.

The chain uses TRBV7-9 and TRBJ2-5, with D possibly matching TRBD1 (5 bases). CDR1 and CDR2 from the germline V gene are SEHNR and FQNEAQ (reference sequence). With 1 base removed from V and 1 base from J, the gap between germline ends came to 10 bases. The CDR3 sequence is 15 residues long. The CDR3 spells CASSLVSQGQETQYF. The CDR3 region has the DNA TGTGCCAGCAGCTTAGTGTCCCAGGGCCAAGAGACCCAGTACTTC.

This rearrangement joins TRBV7-8 to TRBJ2-2; 8 bases are a match to TRBD1. The junction had 7 bases not matched to a gene; V was cut back by 2 bases and J by 5 bases. Germline lookup yields CDR1 SGHVS and CDR2 FQNEAQ. The CDR3 consists of 16 residues. The CDR3 DNA reads TGTGCCAGCAGCTTAAATAACAGGGGGTTAACCGGGGAGCTGTTTTTT. Its translation: CASSLNNRGLTGELFF.

The chain employs TRBV11-3 and TRBJ1-1; D unclear. Looked up from germline, CDR1 is SGHNT and CDR2 is YENEEA. The ends were cut back, 1 base at V and 0 bases at J, with 6 bases in the middle. The CDR3 runs to 14 residues. The CDR3 region is CASSLGRLNTEAFF. The CDR3 DNA sequence: TGTGCCAGCAGCTTAGGCAGGTTGAACACTGAAGCTTTCTTT.

The chain is built from TRBV27 and TRBJ2-7, with a possible D match to TRBD2 (5 bases). Trimming pared 2 bases from V and 4 bases from J, leaving 12 bases between. The germline CDR1 and CDR2 sequences are MNHEY and SMNVEV (reference sequence). The CDR3 is made up of 14 amino acids. The CDR3 region is CASSLISAVYEQYF. The CDR3 DNA is TGTGCCAGCAGTTTAATTAGCGCGGTGTACGAGCAGTACTTC.

V gene TRBV29-1 combines with J gene TRBJ1-5, with D tentatively TRBD1 (5 bases). With 2 bases removed from V and 5 bases from J, the gap between germline ends came to 10 bases. Germline CDR1 is SQVTM and CDR2 is ANQGSEA. This CDR3 contains 13 residues. The CDR3 region has the DNA TGCAGCGTTGAATTGGGGCCGTATCAGCCCCAGCATTTT. It codes for CSVELGPYQPQHF.

This chain uses TRBV27 with TRBJ2-7; D not resolved. Deletions cut 6 bases from V and 3 bases from J, with 21 bases between. Germline V CDR1 and CDR2: MNHEY, SMNVEV (reference sequence). The length of the CDR3 is 16 residues. The CDR3 DNA reads as TGTGCCAGCAGCGTGGATCGGTGGTCCTACTACTACGAGCAGTACTTC. Translation: CASSVDRWSYYYEQYF.

This rearrangement joins TRBV10-3 to TRBJ2-1, with 10 bases fitting TRBD1. CDR1 and CDR2 from the germline V gene are ENHRY and SYGVKD. Trimming at V came to 10 bases and at J to 10 bases, leaving 4 bases not matched to a gene. This CDR3 has 11 amino acids. In nucleotides, the CDR3 is TGTGCCACCGGGACAGGGGTCGAGCAGTTCTTC. It is translated as CATGTGVEQFF.

The V gene is TRBV10-3, the J gene TRBJ2-7; 9 positions agree with TRBD1. This CDR3 is built from 17 residues. The V gene end was trimmed by 3 bases and the J gene end by 2 bases; junction bases not matched to a gene: 11. The germline CDR1 and CDR2 sequences are ENHRY and SYGVKD. The CDR3 sequence: CAISDRDRDFIPYEQYF. CDR3 nucleotide sequence: TGTGCCATCAGTGATAGGGACAGGGACTTCATTCCCTACGAGCAGTACTTC.

This chain uses TRBV27 with TRBJ1-3; 9 bases agree with TRBD1. The CDR3 length is 14 residues. With V trimmed by 4 bases and J by 2 bases, 0 bases remained unmatched. CDR1 and CDR2 (germline): MNHEY, SMNVEV (reference sequence). The CDR3 DNA follows: TGTGCCAGCAGTTGGGACAGGGCTGGAAACACCATATATTTT. Its protein is CASSWDRAGNTIYF.

The chain couples TRBV27 to TRBJ2-1; 12 positions match TRBD2. The V and J ends lost 1 base and 9 bases, in that order; junction bases with no gene match: 4. Per germline, CDR1 MNHEY and CDR2 SMNVEV (reference sequence). The CDR3 totals 15 residues. Written as DNA, the CDR3 is TGTGCCAGCAGTTTATGGACTAGCGGGACGGGTGAGCAGTTCTTC. Its translation: CASSLWTSGTGEQFF.

The chain combines TRBV9 with TRBJ2-3; D might be TRBD1 (5 bases). Deletions cut 0 bases from V and 2 bases from J, with 10 bases between. Per the germline V gene, CDR1 is SGDLS and CDR2 is YYNGEE. The CDR3 sequence is 15 residues long. The CDR3 region has the DNA TGTGCCAGCAGCGTAGCTAGGACATTCACAGATACGCAGTATTTT. Translation: CASSVARTFTDTQYF.

The chain carries TRBV15 and TRBJ2-7, with 7 bases aligning to TRBD2. V was clipped by 0 bases and J by 4 bases; unmatched bases: 6. The CDR3 sequence is 15 residues long. Looked up from germline, CDR1 is LNHNV and CDR2 is YYDKDF (reference sequence). CDR3 in amino acids: CATSRDLSGKYEQYF. CDR3 nucleotides: TGTGCCACCAGCAGAGATCTAAGCGGGAAGTACGAGCAGTACTTC.

The chain has TRBV27 and TRBJ2-1, with D maybe TRBD2 (5 bases). Germline V lookup: CDR1 MNHEY, CDR2 SMNVEV (reference sequence). The CDR3 has 12 residues. With 3 bases removed from V and 13 bases from J, the gap between germline ends came to 13 bases. The CDR3 nucleotides read TGTGCCAGCAGTTTCCCGGACTCGTACCAGTTCTTC. Translation gives CASSFPDSYQFF.

Only one count was recorded for this clone. The chain uses TRBV27 and TRBJ1-1; 10 bases align to TRBD1. Per the germline V gene, CDR1 is MNHEY and CDR2 is SMNVEV (reference sequence). The CDR3 has 16 amino acids. Trimming took 5 bases from V and 3 from J; bases not matched to a gene: 9. The CDR3 nucleotides are TGTGCCAGCAGTCTCGGGACAGGGACAGGGGACACTGAAGCTTTCTTT. It yields the protein CASSLGTGTGDTEAFF.

This clone occurred once. The chain joins TRBV27 to TRBJ2-1, with TRBD2 matching 8 bases. CDR1 and CDR2 from the germline V gene are MNHEY and SMNVEV (reference sequence). The CDR3 covers 14 residues. V was clipped by 7 bases and J by 7 bases; unmatched bases: 9. The CDR3 here is CASKVGRAANEQFF. Written as DNA, the CDR3 is TGTGCCAGCAAAGTCGGGAGGGCCGCAAATGAGCAGTTCTTC.

The rearrangement links TRBV5-1 to TRBJ2-7, with 7 bases identical to TRBD2. The V and J ends lost 0 bases and 6 bases, in that order; junction bases with no gene match: 3. Germline V gives CDR1 SGHRS, CDR2 YFSETQ. CDR3 length equals 13 residues. The CDR3 region has the DNA TGCGCCAGCAGCTTGGGGGGCGGGGGCGAGCAGTACTTC. Translation gives CASSLGGGGEQYF.

The rearrangement uses TRBV29-1 and TRBJ2-7; 7 nucleotides align to TRBD1. The CDR3 has 15 residues. CDR1 is SQVTM, CDR2 ANQGSEA, per germline. The junction had 11 bases not matched to a gene; V was cut back by 4 bases and J by 2 bases. The DNA for the CDR3 is TGCAGCGTTGGACCCCGGGACAGACCTGCCTACGAGCAGTACTTC. It specifies CSVGPRDRPAYEQYF.

The chain joins TRBV5-1 to TRBJ1-5, with TRBD1 matching 7 bases. From germline, CDR1 is SGHRS and CDR2 YFSETQ. The CDR3 has 15 residues. The junction had 4 bases not matched to a gene; V was cut back by 4 bases and J by 0 bases. CDR3: CASSEDRFSNQPQHF. The CDR3 DNA follows: TGCGCCAGCAGCGAGGACAGGTTTAGCAATCAGCCCCAGCATTTT.

The chain links TRBV2 to TRBJ1-2, with D hard to call. Germline CDR1 and CDR2: SNHLY and FYNNEI. V lost 4 bases, J lost 6 bases, and 27 bases lay in between. CDR3 size: 18 residues. Here the CDR3 reads CASSVLSKTPHRFNGYTF. In DNA, the CDR3 is TGTGCCAGCAGTGTTTTATCCAAAACACCGCACAGATTTAATGGCTACACCTTC.

The rearrangement uses TRBV6-1 and TRBJ2-1; 13 bases fit TRBD2. Germline V lookup: CDR1 MNHNS, CDR2 SASEGT. The CDR3 sequence is 15 residues long. Germline trimming cut 6 bases from V and 7 bases from J; bases unmatched to any gene: 6. The CDR3 DNA follows: TGTGCCAGCAGCGGACTAGCGGGAGTGGGAAATGAGCAGTTCTTC. It is translated as CASSGLAGVGNEQFF.